The clone carrying this T cell receptor beta chain was found a few times. Its antigen is still unknown. The data were obtained in a study of identical twins. Unique molecular identifiers were present on cDNA, and template switching added a universal primer site. TCRdb re-called the 5' RACE reads with MiXCR, one entry per CDR3 protein. Of roughly 1,500,000 distinct CDR3 sequences in the sample, around 29% were seen once. V lost 4 bases to trimming and J lost 3 bases, with 7 bases between them. Germline CDR1 and CDR2: LGHNT and FRNRAP. The CDR3 sequence is 12 residues long. Study results and limitations: Insertions were fewer in abundant cord blood beta clonotypes, whereas memory repertoires showed none of this pattern. Shared out-of-frame alpha sequences (those common to twins) showed excess low generation probability. Zero-insertion analyses could be partly confounded by invariant MAIT and iNKT cells.

Specimen: cord blood. The TCR comes from a newborn girl in good health. V usage is TRBV12-5 and J usage is TRBJ2-7; D not certain. The CDR3 coding sequence is TGTGCTAGTGGTTCTACCTTCTACGAGCAGTACTTC. This translates into CASGSTFYEQYF.